These 5 T cell receptor beta chains were all obtained from the same sample, sequenced in a study of early T cells in non-severe SARS-CoV-2 infection. TCRdb re-derived calls from the 5' RACE reads in MiXCR, one entry per CDR3 protein. The data show about 63,000 distinct CDR3 sequences, with approximately 13% seen just once and around 5% held by the top ten. Material: whole blood. The receptors originated from an adult who was a healthcare worker with PCR-confirmed SARS-CoV-2 infection or an uninfected control (not recorded which).

Note on this clonotype: A much larger clonotype is one base distant, so this may be a read error. This rearrangement joins TRBV5-4 to TRBJ1-1; D is possibly TRBD1 (6 bases). Trimming cost V 4 bases and J 4 bases, with 11 bases left between them. The CDR3 covers 13 residues. Germline V CDR1 and CDR2: SGHNT, YYREEE (reference sequence). As DNA, the CDR3 is TGTGCCAGCAGCGATGACAGGAGCACTGAAGCTTTCTTT. Its protein product is CASSDDRSTEAFF.

This clonotype appeared many times. The rearrangement joins TRBV7-9 to TRBJ2-5, with 8 bases aligning to TRBD1. The V and J ends lost 5 bases and 5 bases, in that order; junction bases with no gene match: 7. This CDR3 is built from 14 residues. Germline CDR1 and CDR2: SEHNR and FQNEAQ (reference sequence). CDR3 residues: CASSAKDRAETQYF. The CDR3 DNA is TGTGCCAGCAGCGCGAAGGACAGGGCTGAGACCCAGTACTTC.

Many counts were recorded for this clonotype. The chain recombines TRBV6-2 or TRBV6-3 with TRBJ2-5; tentatively, D is TRBD1 (5 bases). The length of the CDR3 is 18 residues. Germline CDR1 MNHEY, CDR2 SVGEGT. Deletions cut 6 bases from V and 3 bases from J, with 26 bases between. CDR3 sequence: CASSPRPRTTKPKETQYF. The CDR3 coding sequence is TGTGCCAGCAGCCCTCGCCCCAGGACAACCAAACCAAAAGAGACCCAGTACTTC.

In DNA form, the CDR3 reads TGTGCCAGCAGTGATGGTGCACACTATAGCAATCAGCCCCAGCATTTT. This codes for CASSDGAHYSNQPQHF. The chain combines TRBV2 with TRBJ1-5; D is uncertain. Germline loops: CDR1 SNHLY, CDR2 FYNNEI. V was pared by 3 bases and J by 0 bases, with 12 bases between. The CDR3 is made up of 16 amino acids.

In its sample, this clonotype was seen many times. V usage is TRBV12-3 or TRBV12-4 and J usage is TRBJ2-7; 8 nucleotides agree with TRBD2. Trimming cost V 4 bases and J 7 bases; bases outside gene matches: 3. The CDR3 loop spans 12 amino acids. CDR3 sequence: CASSSPGGEQYF. CDR3 DNA sequence: TGTGCCAGCAGTTCCCCGGGGGGGGAGCAGTACTTC.